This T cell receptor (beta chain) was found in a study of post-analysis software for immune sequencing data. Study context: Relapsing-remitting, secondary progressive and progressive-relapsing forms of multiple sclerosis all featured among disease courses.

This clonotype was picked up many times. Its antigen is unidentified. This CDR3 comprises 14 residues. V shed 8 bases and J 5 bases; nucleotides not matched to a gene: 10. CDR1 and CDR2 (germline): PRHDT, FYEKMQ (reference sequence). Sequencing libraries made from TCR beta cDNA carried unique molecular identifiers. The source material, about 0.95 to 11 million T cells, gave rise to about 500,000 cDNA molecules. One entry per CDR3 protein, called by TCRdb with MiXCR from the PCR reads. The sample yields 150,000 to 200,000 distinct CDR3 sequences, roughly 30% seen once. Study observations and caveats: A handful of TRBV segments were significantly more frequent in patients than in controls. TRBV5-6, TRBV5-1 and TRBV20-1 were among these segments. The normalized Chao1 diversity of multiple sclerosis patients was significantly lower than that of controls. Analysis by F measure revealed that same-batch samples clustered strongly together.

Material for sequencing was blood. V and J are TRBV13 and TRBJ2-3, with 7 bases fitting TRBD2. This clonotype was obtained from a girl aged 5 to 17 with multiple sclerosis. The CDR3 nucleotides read TGTGCCAGCGGACAACTAGCGACCAAAGATACGCAGTATTTT. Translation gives CASGQLATKDTQYF.